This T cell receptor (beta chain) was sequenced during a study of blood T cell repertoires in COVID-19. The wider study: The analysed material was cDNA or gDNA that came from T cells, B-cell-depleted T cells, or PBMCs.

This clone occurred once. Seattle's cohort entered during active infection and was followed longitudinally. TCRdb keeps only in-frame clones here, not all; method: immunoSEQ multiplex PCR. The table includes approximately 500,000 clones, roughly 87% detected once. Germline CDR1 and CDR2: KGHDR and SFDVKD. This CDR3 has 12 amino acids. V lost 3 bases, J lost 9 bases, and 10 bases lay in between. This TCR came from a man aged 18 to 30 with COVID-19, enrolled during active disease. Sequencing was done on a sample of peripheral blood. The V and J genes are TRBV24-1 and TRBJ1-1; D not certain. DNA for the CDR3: TGTGCCACCAGTGATAGGGAGGGCCAAGCTTTCTTT. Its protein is CATSDREGQAFF.